A selection of T cell receptor beta chains follows, all from one sample in a study of shared clonotypes between healthy human individuals. Some clones are missing from TCRdb's copy, which holds only in-frame ones; the method was immunoSEQ multiplex PCR. Of about 2 million clones listed, roughly 95% are singletons. Sequenced sample: naive CD8+ T cells sorted from blood. The receptors shown here come from a man between 18 and 29 years old in good health. CDR3s include the opening cysteine and the closing phenylalanine or tryptophan. Fields, in order: J gene, clone size, D gene, V gene, CDR3 protein. The D gene is left open where the match is weak. Rows may omit the clone size; those that give it use once, few, many or a size class.

TRBJ2-6,-,TRBD1,TRBV28,CASSLWALDRELARSGANVLTF
TRBJ1-4,-,TRBD1,TRBV27,CASSSGQGAREKLFF
TRBJ2-2,-,TRBD2,TRBV4-1,CASSQDPGLAYTGELFF
TRBJ1-1,-,-,TRBV6-5,CASSLRGEEWHTEAFF
TRBJ2-5,-,-,TRBV6-1,CASSSRGGSETQYF
TRBJ2-1,-,TRBD2,TRBV27,CASSLGLAGSSYNEQFF
TRBJ2-1,-,TRBD2,TRBV5-4,CASSPEPGLANEQFF
TRBJ1-2,-,-,TRBV6-6,CASSYSPEGSGGYTF
TRBJ2-7,-,-,TRBV9,CASSVHPDSSYEQYF
TRBJ2-5,-,-,TRBV10-1,CASSESTGQETQYF
TRBJ1-1,-,TRBD1,TRBV7-9,CASSLAQGADTEAFF
TRBJ1-1,-,-,TRBV13,CASGTLVGGEAFF
TRBJ2-3,-,TRBD1,TRBV30,CAWSAGTGAPDTQYF
TRBJ2-7,-,TRBD2,TRBV4-1,CASSQDLGGLAGPYEQYF
TRBJ1-2,-,-,TRBV9,CASSSGRYSTTYGYTF
TRBJ2-5,once,-,TRBV4-1,CASSQVPETQYF
TRBJ2-3,-,-,TRBV9,CASSAMGGTDTQYF
TRBJ2-2,-,-,TRBV4-1,CASSQFVLTGELFF
TRBJ2-5,-,-,TRBV18,CASSPPVHQETQYF
TRBJ2-2,-,TRBD1,TRBV6-5,CASSNRGPGELFF
TRBJ2-7,-,TRBD1,TRBV9,CASSANPGTGREQYF
TRBJ1-5,-,TRBD1,TRBV29-1,CSALTGVSNQPQHF
TRBJ2-7,-,TRBD2,TRBV5-4,CASSLVTAGGLYEQYF
TRBJ1-3,-,-,TRBV7-9,CASSLGASSGNTIYF
TRBJ2-7,-,-,TRBV15,CATSAPRTYEQYF
TRBJ2-5,-,TRBD1,TRBV28,CASTLRGPQETQYF
TRBJ1-6,-,TRBD1,TRBV4-1,CASSPWTGVRNSPLHF